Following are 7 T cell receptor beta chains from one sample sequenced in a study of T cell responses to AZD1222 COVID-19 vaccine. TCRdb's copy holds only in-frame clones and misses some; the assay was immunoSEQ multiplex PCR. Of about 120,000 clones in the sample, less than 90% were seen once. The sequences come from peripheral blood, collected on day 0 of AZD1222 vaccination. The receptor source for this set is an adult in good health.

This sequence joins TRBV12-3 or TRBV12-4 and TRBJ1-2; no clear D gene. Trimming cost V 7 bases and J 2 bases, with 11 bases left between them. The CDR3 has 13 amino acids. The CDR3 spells CASTTLQNYGYTF. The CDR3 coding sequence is TGTGCCAGCACCACCCTGCAGAACTATGGCTACACCTTC.

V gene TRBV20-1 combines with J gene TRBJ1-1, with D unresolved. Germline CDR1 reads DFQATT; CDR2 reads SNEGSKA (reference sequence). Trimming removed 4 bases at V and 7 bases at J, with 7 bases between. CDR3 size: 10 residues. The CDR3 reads CSAKPFEAFF. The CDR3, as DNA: TGCAGTGCTAAACCCTTTGAAGCTTTCTTT.

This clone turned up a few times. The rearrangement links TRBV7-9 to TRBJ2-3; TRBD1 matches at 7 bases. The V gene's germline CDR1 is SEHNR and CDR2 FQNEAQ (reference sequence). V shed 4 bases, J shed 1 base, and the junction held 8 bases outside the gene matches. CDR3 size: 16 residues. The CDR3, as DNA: TGTGCCAGCAGCTCCACCGACAGGGTGGGCACAGATACGCAGTATTTT. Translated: CASSSTDRVGTDTQYF.

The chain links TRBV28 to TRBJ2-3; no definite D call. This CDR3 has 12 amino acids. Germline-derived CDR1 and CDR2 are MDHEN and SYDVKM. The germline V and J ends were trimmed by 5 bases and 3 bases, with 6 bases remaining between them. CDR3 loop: CASSPRTDTQYF. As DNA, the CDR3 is TGTGCCAGCAGTCCCCGGACAGATACGCAGTATTTT.

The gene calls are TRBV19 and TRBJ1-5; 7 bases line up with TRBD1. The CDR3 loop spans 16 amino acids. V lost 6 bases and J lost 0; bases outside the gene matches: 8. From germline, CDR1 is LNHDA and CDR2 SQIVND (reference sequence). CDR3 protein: CASRWGTAYSNQPQHF. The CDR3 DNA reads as TGTGCCAGTAGATGGGGGACAGCGTATAGCAATCAGCCCCAGCATTTT.

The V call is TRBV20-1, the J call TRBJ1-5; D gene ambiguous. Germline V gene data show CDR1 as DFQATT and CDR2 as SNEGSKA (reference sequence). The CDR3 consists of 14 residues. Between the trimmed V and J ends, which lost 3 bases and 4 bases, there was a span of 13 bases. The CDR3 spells CSASRAVGNQPQHF. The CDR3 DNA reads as TGCAGTGCTAGTAGGGCAGTCGGGAATCAGCCCCAGCATTTT.

CDR3 nucleotides: TGTGCCACCCGGGACAGGGCCTACTCCTACGAGCAGTACTTC. It codes for CATRDRAYSYEQYF. The rearrangement links TRBV27 to TRBJ2-7; TRBD1 aligns across 9 bases. The CDR3 loop spans 14 amino acids. The J segment lost 0 bases and the V segment lost 10 bases, leaving 7 bases of the junction unmatched. Germline V lookup: CDR1 MNHEY, CDR2 SMNVEV (reference sequence).